Listed here are 29 T cell receptor beta chains from one sample, sequenced in a study of regulatory T cells in long-lasting Graves disease. Relying on iRepertoire HTBI primers and Arm-PCR of CDR3 regions, the team built TCR beta libraries. TCRdb ran MiXCR on the multiplex PCR reads and lists one entry per CDR3 protein. The sample lists 400,000 to 500,000 distinct CDR3 sequences, about a fifth occurring once. The time point: persistent/refractory GD, antithyroid drugs over 5 years with positive TRAb. RNA from PBMCs was the source of the TCR library. The specimen comprised peripheral blood mononuclear cells (PBMCs), sampled when the disease was refractory, from a patient treated with antithyroid drugs. Receptors originate from a female donor with Graves disease.

The J gene is TRBJ2-7, the V gene TRBV6-1, with 9 bases identical to TRBD1. The V and J ends lost 6 bases and 7 bases, in that order; junction bases with no gene match: 16. The CDR3 sequence is 16 residues long. CDR1 and CDR2 (germline): MNHNS, SASEGT. DNA for the CDR3: TGTGCCAGCAGCCCGGAACTGGGACAGGGCATTTGGGAGCAGTACTTC. Translating gives CASSPELGQGIWEQYF.

V gene TRBV7-9 combines with J gene TRBJ1-5, with D tentatively TRBD1 (6 bases). Germline assignment: CDR1 SEHNR and CDR2 FQNEAQ (reference sequence). This CDR3 has 16 residues. The germline V and J ends were trimmed by 6 bases and 6 bases, with 21 bases remaining between them. CDR3 nucleotide sequence: TGTGCCAGCAGTCCTTCCCCCGGGGGGCTCGGTCAGCCCCAGCATTTT. Translation: CASSPSPGGLGQPQHF.

This clonotype was recorded many times. The chain carries TRBV27 and TRBJ2-7, with a tentative D call TRBD1 (5 bases). The CDR3 covers 12 residues. The V gene lost 0 bases and the J gene lost 6 bases, with 6 bases spanning the gap. Looked up from germline, CDR1 is MNHEY and CDR2 is SMNVEV (reference sequence). In DNA, the CDR3 is TGTGCCAGCAGTTTATCGGGGCGCGAGCAGTACTTC. Protein sequence: CASSLSGREQYF.

The V call is TRBV11-2, the J call TRBJ2-3; 10 nucleotides align to TRBD1. The CDR3 contains 15 residues. V lost 5 bases, J lost 3 bases, and 5 bases stayed unmatched. CDR1 and CDR2 (germline): SGHAT, FQNNGV. The DNA for the CDR3 is TGTGCCAGCAGCACCGACAGGGGGCGTACAGATACGCAGTATTTT. Translating it yields CASSTDRGRTDTQYF.

This clonotype was recorded at least ten times. V is TRBV28 and J is TRBJ1-1; D may be TRBD1 (6 bases). The CDR3 length is 13 residues. Germline CDR1 and CDR2: MDHEN and SYDVKM. V was cut by 1 base and J by 11 bases, with 14 bases left in between. For the CDR3, the DNA is TGTGCCAGCAGTTTATCCAGGGGAAGGGGCGCTTTCTTT. Protein product: CASSLSRGRGAFF.

The chain carries TRBV5-1 and TRBJ2-5; D ambiguous. The CDR3 totals 15 residues. The ends were cut back, 4 bases at V and 1 base at J, with 14 bases in the middle. CDR1 and CDR2 from the germline V gene are SGHRS and YFSETQ. Written as DNA, the CDR3 is TGCGCCAGCAGCCAGGACGGCCCCTCCCAAGAGACCCAGTACTTC. Translating it yields CASSQDGPSQETQYF.

The V and J genes are TRBV5-1 and TRBJ2-1; D might be TRBD2 (5 bases). This CDR3 comprises 15 residues. Trimming stripped 2 bases from V and 9 bases from J, with 18 bases between. Germline V gives CDR1 SGHRS, CDR2 YFSETQ. As DNA, the CDR3 is TGCGCCAGCAGCTTTTTTATCACTTTAGGAGGTGAGCAGTTCTTC. Amino acid sequence: CASSFFITLGGEQFF.

At least ten counts were recorded for this clonotype. This chain connects TRBV3-1 to TRBJ2-7, with TRBD2 as a possible D gene (6 bases). The CDR3 runs 15 residues. CDR1 is LGHDT and CDR2 is YNNKEL in the germline V gene (reference sequence). Trimming removed 4 bases from V and 0 bases from J, with 13 bases in between. The CDR3 is CASSPGTHYSYEQYF. CDR3 nucleotides: TGTGCCAGCAGCCCCGGGACTCACTACTCCTACGAGCAGTACTTC.

The chain has TRBV29-1 and TRBJ1-4, with unresolved D. Between the trimmed V and J ends, which lost 6 bases and 5 bases, there was a span of 13 bases. This CDR3 has 13 residues. The germline V gene encodes CDR1 SQVTM and CDR2 ANQGSEA. CDR3 nucleotide sequence: TGCAGCGTAAAGTGGGGTATCAATGAAAAACTGTTTTTT. It codes for CSVKWGINEKLFF.

This clonotype was picked up many times. The rearrangement uses TRBV28 and TRBJ2-7; D gene unclear. CDR1 and CDR2 from the germline V gene are MDHEN and SYDVKM. V was trimmed by 2 bases and J by 6 bases, leaving 14 bases between them. This CDR3 is 14 amino acids long. The CDR3 nucleotides are TGTGCCAGCAGTTTAATGGGTGGGTTGGGCGAGCAGTACTTC. It codes for CASSLMGGLGEQYF.

A single count supports this clonotype. V gene TRBV7-9 combines with J gene TRBJ2-7; possible D gene TRBD2, 5 bases. The CDR3 runs to 12 residues. V was cut by 7 bases and J by 5 bases, with 12 bases left in between. The germline CDR1 and CDR2 sequences are SEHNR and FQNEAQ (reference sequence). The CDR3 DNA is TGTGCCAGCAATCGGGGTATCGACGAGCAGTACTTC. Protein product: CASNRGIDEQYF.

The table lists this clonotype with many counts. The chain combines TRBV7-9 with TRBJ1-6; TRBD1 agrees at 7 bases. This CDR3 comprises 14 residues. The V gene end was trimmed by 5 bases and the J gene end by 8 bases; junction bases not matched to a gene: 6. CDR1 SEHNR and CDR2 FQNEAQ come from the germline V gene (reference sequence). The CDR3 DNA is TGTGCCAGCAGCCGGGACAGCCCCTATTCACCCCTCCACTTT. This sequence encodes CASSRDSPYSPLHF.

This clonotype came up a few times. The rearrangement links TRBV3-2 to TRBJ2-7; TRBD2, the D gene given by the table, was not confirmed from the DNA. TRBV3-2 is shown as a pseudogene. The CDR3 has 17 residues. CDR3 amino acids: CASSQEPGTRNHYEQYF. CDR3 in DNA: TGTGCCAGCAGCCAAGAACCCGGGACTAGAAATCACTACGAGCAGTACTTC.

This clonotype was observed many times. The rearrangement links TRBV6-2 or TRBV6-3 to TRBJ2-7; TRBD2 matches at 7 bases. Germline V CDR1 and CDR2: MNHEY, SVGEGT. V lost 5 bases and J lost 2; bases outside the gene matches: 6. This CDR3 has 14 amino acids. The CDR3 sequence: CASSASGPTYEQYF. CDR3 bases: TGTGCCAGCAGTGCTAGCGGCCCCACCTACGAGCAGTACTTC.

The chain has TRBV7-2 and TRBJ2-2; 8 bases line up with TRBD2. V shed 2 bases and J 5 bases; nucleotides not matched to a gene: 4. Germline CDR1 SGHTA, CDR2 FQGNSA. The CDR3 has 15 residues. The DNA of the CDR3 is TGTGCCAGCAGCTTATCGGGAGGGATTACCGGGGAGCTGTTTTTT. This sequence encodes CASSLSGGITGELFF. Full variable domain (rest looked up from reference TRBV7-2 and TRBJ2-2): GAGVSQSPSNKVTEKGKDVELRCDPISGHTALYWYRQSLGQGLEFLIYFQGNSAPDKSGLPSDRFSAERTGGSVSTLTIQRTQQEDSAVYLCASSLSGGITGELFFGEGSRLTVL.

There are a few counts of this clonotype. V and J are TRBV4-2 and TRBJ2-5; tentatively, D is TRBD2 (5 bases). This CDR3 has 14 amino acids. Trimming shortened V by 0 bases and J by 5 bases, and 10 bases separated the two germline ends. CDR1 and CDR2 (germline): LGHNA, YNFKEQ. This CDR3 is CASSQELLAETQYF. As DNA, the CDR3 is TGTGCCAGCAGCCAAGAGTTATTAGCGGAGACCCAGTACTTC.

This chain's CDR3 is CASSQSGTYTGELFF. The CDR3 nucleotides are TGTGCCAGCAGCCAAAGCGGGACGTACACCGGGGAGCTGTTTTTT. This chain connects TRBV7-3 to TRBJ2-2; 7 nucleotides match TRBD2. This CDR3 spans 15 amino acids. V was clipped by 5 bases and J by 3 bases; unmatched bases: 6. Germline V lookup: CDR1 SGHTA, CDR2 FQGTGA.

The sample holds many counts of this clonotype. This chain joins TRBV20-1 and TRBJ2-5, with a weak D call TRBD2 (6 bases). The CDR3 has 14 amino acids. From germline, CDR1 is DFQATT and CDR2 SNEGSKA (reference sequence). The V gene lost 6 bases and the J gene lost 3 bases, with 17 bases spanning the gap. In DNA, the CDR3 is TGCAGTGCACTTCTGGAGGACTACGAAGAGACCCAGTACTTC. Translation gives CSALLEDYEETQYF.

There are many counts of this clonotype. The chain is built from TRBV2 and TRBJ1-2; no clear D gene. Trimming cost V 5 bases and J 6 bases, with 10 bases left between them. The CDR3 loop spans 12 amino acids. Germline CDR1 SNHLY, CDR2 FYNNEI. In nucleotides, the CDR3 is TGTGCCAGCAGTCAGGAGGCTAATGGCTACACCTTC. It encodes CASSQEANGYTF.

This clonotype was picked up many times. This CDR3 is CASSYTGLQEKLFF. CDR3 nucleotide sequence: TGTGCCAGCAGTTACACAGGGTTACAGGAAAAACTGTTTTTT. The chain links TRBV28 to TRBJ1-4; TRBD1 might be the D (6 bases). Trimming cost V 4 bases and J 8 bases, with 14 bases left between them. Germline loops: CDR1 MDHEN, CDR2 SYDVKM. The CDR3 consists of 14 residues.

This clonotype has only a few counts. The rearrangement uses TRBV10-3 and TRBJ2-2; D not resolved. Trimming cost V 8 bases and J 4 bases, with 8 bases left between them. CDR1 is ENHRY, CDR2 SYGVKD, per germline. The CDR3 is made up of 12 amino acids. CDR3 nucleotide sequence: TGTGCCATCTCTGGTACCACCGGGGAGCTGTTTTTT. Its translation is CAISGTTGELFF.

This clonotype was detected ten times or more. The V and J genes are TRBV7-9 and TRBJ1-1; 8 nucleotides align to TRBD1. Germline V gene sequence: CDR1 SEHNR, CDR2 FQNEAQ (reference sequence). This CDR3 comprises 15 residues. The V segment lost 5 bases and the J segment 3 bases; nucleotides outside the gene matches: 8. The CDR3 nucleotides read TGTGCCAGCAGCGTACTTCAGGGGGCTCACACTGAAGCTTTCTTT. Residues: CASSVLQGAHTEAFF.

This clonotype has just a few counts. A clone one base away is much larger, so this may be a read error. The missing conserved phenylalanine or tryptophan at the end of this CDR3 makes a read error likely. The chain combines TRBV28 with TRBJ1-2; D possibly corresponds to TRBD1 (5 bases). The V end was cut by 5 bases, the J end by 4 bases, with 14 bases between. CDR1 and CDR2 (germline): MDHEN, SYDVKM. This CDR3 has 14 residues. The CDR3: CASSPQGRFYGYTL. For the CDR3, the DNA is TGTGCCAGCAGTCCCCAGGGACGGTTCTATGGCTACACCCTC.

The chain has TRBV7-9 and TRBJ1-1; tentatively, D is TRBD1 (5 bases). CDR1 and CDR2 from the germline V gene are SEHNR and FQNEAQ (reference sequence). The CDR3 is 14 amino acids. The V and J ends lost 0 bases and 7 bases respectively, with 12 bases between them. The CDR3 loop is CASSLAGGSGEAFF. CDR3 DNA: TGTGCCAGCAGCTTAGCTGGGGGGAGCGGTGAAGCTTTCTTT. The full variable domain, in which reference TRBV7-9 and TRBJ1-1 provide the parts outside the CDR3, is DTGVSQNPRHKITKRGQNVTFRCDPISEHNRLYWYRQTLGQGPEFLTYFQNEAQLEKSRLLSDRFSAERPKGSFSTLEIQRTEQGDSAMYLCASSLAGGSGEAFFGQGTRLTVV.

This clonotype was detected ten times or more. The chain combines TRBV2 with TRBJ2-7, with 8 bases matching TRBD1. Germline values: CDR1 SNHLY, CDR2 FYNNEI. V lost 6 bases to trimming and J lost 7 bases; unmatched junction nucleotides: 14. The CDR3 contains 15 residues. The CDR3 coding sequence is TGTGCCAGCAGAGCCCAGGGGGCCCCCTTAGGGGAGCAGTACTTC. Residues: CASRAQGAPLGEQYF.

As concerns this clonotype: One base away lies a much larger clone, so this may be a sequencing read error. The rearrangement uses TRBV25-1 and TRBJ2-2; TRBD1 agrees at 7 bases. This CDR3 is 15 amino acids long. J gave up 3 bases and V 3 bases, and 4 bases lay outside the gene matches. Germline CDR1 MGHDK, CDR2 SYGVNS. CDR3: CASSEGRGYTGELFF. CDR3 coding DNA: TGTGCCAGCAGTGAGGGCAGGGGGTACACCGGGGAGCTGTTTTTT.

This clonotype was counted between two and nine times. The chain employs TRBV27 and TRBJ2-6, with TRBD1 matching 7 bases. Losses at the gene ends were 8 bases for V and 0 bases for J; bases not matched to a gene: 10. Germline CDR1 is MNHEY and CDR2 is SMNVEV (reference sequence). The CDR3 totals 17 residues. The CDR3, as DNA: TGTGCCAGCCGGACACGGACAGGATTCTCTGGGGCCAACGTCCTGACTTTC. It is translated as CASRTRTGFSGANVLTF.

This chain links TRBV7-9 with TRBJ2-7, with 13 nucleotides matching TRBD2. Germline V CDR1 and CDR2: SEHNR, FQNEAQ (reference sequence). Losses at the gene ends were 5 bases for V and 1 base for J; bases not matched to a gene: 8. CDR3 length: 17 amino acids. The chain's CDR3 is CASSGAGTSGTSYEQYF. CDR3 bases: TGTGCCAGCAGCGGGGCAGGGACTAGCGGGACGTCCTACGAGCAGTACTTC.

This rearrangement joins TRBV30 to TRBJ2-2; D unresolved. Germline values: CDR1 GTSNPN, CDR2 SVGIG (reference sequence). V dropped 8 bases and J dropped 1 base, with 14 bases sitting between them. The CDR3 covers 14 residues. The CDR3 sequence is CAHTLTQNTGELFF. The CDR3 region has the DNA TGTGCCCATACGCTGACCCAGAACACCGGGGAGCTGTTTTTT.